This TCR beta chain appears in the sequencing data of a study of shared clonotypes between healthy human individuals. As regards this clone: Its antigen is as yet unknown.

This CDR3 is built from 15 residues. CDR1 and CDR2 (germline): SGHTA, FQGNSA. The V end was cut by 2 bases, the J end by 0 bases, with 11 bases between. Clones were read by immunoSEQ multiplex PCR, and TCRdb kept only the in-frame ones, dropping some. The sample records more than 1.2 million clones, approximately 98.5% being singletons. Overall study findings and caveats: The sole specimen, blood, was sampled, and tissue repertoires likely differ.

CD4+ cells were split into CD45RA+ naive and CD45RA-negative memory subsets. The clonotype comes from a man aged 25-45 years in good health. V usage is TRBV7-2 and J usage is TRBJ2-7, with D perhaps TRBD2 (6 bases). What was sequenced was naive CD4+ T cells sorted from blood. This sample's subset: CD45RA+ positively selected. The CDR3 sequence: CASSLWDSSSYEQYF. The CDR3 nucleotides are TGTGCCAGCAGCTTATGGGACTCAAGCTCCTACGAGCAGTACTTC.